A single sample gave rise to the 27 T cell receptor beta chains below, sequenced in a study of OX40 agonist ivuxolimab in advanced cancers. The method was immunoSEQ multiplex PCR; TCRdb's version includes in-frame clones alone and lacks a portion of them. The sample has some 65,000 clones, around 86% seen once. This sample comprised CD4+ or CD8+ T cells sorted from blood, obtained in a trial of the OX40 agonist ivuxolimab. All receptors come from an adult with an advanced solid tumor such as melanoma, head and neck, liver or kidney cancer.

This clone was observed a handful of times. The chain carries TRBV6-6 and TRBJ2-1, with D possibly matching TRBD2 (7 bases). Germline V gene data show CDR1 as MNHNY and CDR2 as SVGAGI (reference sequence). Trimming took 8 bases from V and 1 from J, leaving 15 bases between them. The CDR3 is 15 amino acids. In nucleotides, the CDR3 is TGTGCCAGCGTCCGGGGGGCGGGGTCCTACAATGAGCAGTTCTTC. Protein: CASVRGAGSYNEQFF.

The CDR3 sequence: CASSLGGQGPGNTIYF. CDR3 bases: TGTGCCAGCAGCTTGGGTGGACAGGGGCCAGGAAACACCATATATTTT. J is TRBJ1-3 and V is TRBV5-4, with 9 bases fitting TRBD1. This CDR3 has 16 residues. The trim removed 0 bases at V and 4 bases at J, leaving 5 bases unmatched. From germline, CDR1 is SGHNT and CDR2 YYREEE (reference sequence).

J is TRBJ2-3 and V is TRBV18; a possible D gene is TRBD1 (5 bases). Germline CDR1 and CDR2: KGHSH and LQKENI. With 0 bases removed from V and 6 bases from J, the gap between germline ends came to 16 bases. This CDR3 comprises 16 residues. CDR3 nucleotides: TGTGCCAGCTCACCACCGACAGCGCCCGTTCGGGATACGCAGTATTTT. It specifies CASSPPTAPVRDTQYF.

The chain combines TRBV4-1 with TRBJ2-1, with D perhaps being TRBD1 or TRBD2 (6 bases each). Germline CDR1 reads MGHRA; CDR2 reads YSYEKL. V gave up 0 bases and J gave up 1 base, with 16 bases separating them. The CDR3 has 18 residues. The CDR3 here is CASSQDRTWGASYNEQFF. The DNA of the CDR3 is TGCGCCAGCAGCCAAGACCGGACGTGGGGGGCTTCCTACAATGAGCAGTTCTTC.

The V gene is TRBV5-5, the J gene TRBJ1-1, with 7 nucleotides matching TRBD1. Germline V gene data show CDR1 as SGHKS and CDR2 as YYEKEE (reference sequence). CDR3 size: 14 residues. V lost 5 bases to trimming and J lost 4 bases; unmatched junction nucleotides: 8. The CDR3 region has the DNA TGTGCCAGCAGGACAGGGAATGCCGGCACTGAAGCTTTCTTT. Its translation: CASRTGNAGTEAFF.

The chain has TRBV4-2 and TRBJ2-5, with TRBD1 as a possible D gene (5 bases). The V gene lost 0 bases and the J gene lost 2 bases, with 10 bases spanning the gap. From germline, CDR1 is LGHNA and CDR2 YNFKEQ. The CDR3 loop spans 15 amino acids. CDR3 nucleotide sequence: TGTGCCAGCAGCCAAGATTGGGCAGGGCAAGAGACCCAGTACTTC. Protein sequence: CASSQDWAGQETQYF.

This clone is a singleton in its sample. The DNA of the CDR3 is TGTGCCAGCACTAAAGGACAGGGGAACACTGAAGCTTTCTTT. This codes for CASTKGQGNTEAFF. J is TRBJ1-1 and V is TRBV6-1, with 8 bases that match TRBD1. This CDR3 comprises 14 residues. Looked up from germline, CDR1 is MNHNS and CDR2 is SASEGT. V lost 7 bases to trimming and J lost 1 base; unmatched junction nucleotides: 5.

V usage is TRBV11-2 and J usage is TRBJ1-4; tentative D call: TRBD1 (5 bases). This CDR3 contains 15 residues. Per the germline V gene, CDR1 is SGHAT and CDR2 is FQNNGV. V lost 1 base to trimming and J lost 1 base, with 7 bases between them. The DNA of the CDR3 is TGTGCCAGCAGCTTAGTGAGGGGAACTAATGAAAAACTGTTTTTT. It yields the protein CASSLVRGTNEKLFF.

The chain couples TRBV4-2 to TRBJ1-3, with D possibly matching TRBD1 (6 bases). V gave up 4 bases and J gave up 7 bases, with 14 bases separating them. CDR3 length: 14 residues. Germline CDR1 is LGHNA and CDR2 is YNFKEQ. The CDR3 region is CASSPSTGSNTIYF. The CDR3, as DNA: TGTGCCAGCAGCCCAAGCACAGGGAGTAACACCATATATTTT.

J is TRBJ2-2 and V is TRBV6-9; 7 positions match TRBD2. The CDR3 totals 13 residues. Germline trimming cut 3 bases from V and 7 bases from J; bases unmatched to any gene: 2. Per the germline V gene, CDR1 is MNHGY and CDR2 is SVAAGI. CDR3 amino acids: CASSYREGGELFF. The CDR3 DNA follows: TGTGCCAGCAGTTACAGGGAGGGCGGGGAGCTGTTTTTT.

This rearrangement joins TRBV30 to TRBJ2-7; maybe TRBD1 (5 bases). CDR1 GTSNPN and CDR2 SVGIG come from the germline V gene (reference sequence). Trimming took 7 bases from V and 7 from J, leaving 14 bases between them. This CDR3 comprises 11 residues. The CDR3 DNA sequence: TGTGCCTCAAGCATGGGGCTGGAGCAGTACTTC. Protein: CASSMGLEQYF.

The genes are TRBV12-5 and TRBJ1-6; D gene unclear. This CDR3 is 14 amino acids long. Trimming shortened V by 7 bases and J by 9 bases, and 16 bases separated the two germline ends. Germline-derived CDR1 and CDR2 are LGHNT and FRNRAP. The CDR3 loop is CASAFGVLGSPLHF. The CDR3 nucleotides read TGTGCTAGTGCCTTTGGGGTGTTGGGTTCACCCCTCCACTTT.

The DNA of the CDR3 is TGTGCCAGCAGCCAAGCGTTCGGGGACAGCACCTACGAGCAGTACTTC. This sequence encodes CASSQAFGDSTYEQYF. The V call is TRBV4-2, the J call TRBJ2-7, with 7 bases that match TRBD1. CDR1 is LGHNA, CDR2 YNFKEQ, per germline. The CDR3 runs to 16 residues. V trimming: 1 base; J trimming: 2 bases; junction bases outside the gene matches: 8.

This chain uses TRBV18 with TRBJ2-1, with 7 bases that match TRBD2. CDR3 length: 14 residues. J gave up 9 bases and V 3 bases, and 8 bases lay outside the gene matches. Germline V CDR1 and CDR2: KGHSH, LQKENI. The CDR3 DNA is TGTGCCAGCTCACCCGGGACTATTGACGTTGAGCAGTTCTTC. It specifies CASSPGTIDVEQFF.

This chain joins TRBV29-1 and TRBJ2-7; D perhaps matches TRBD2 (5 bases). CDR1 is SQVTM, CDR2 ANQGSEA, per germline. The CDR3 runs 12 residues. With 6 bases removed from V and 3 bases from J, the gap between germline ends came to 12 bases. CDR3: CSVQSSHYEQYF. The CDR3 DNA reads TGCAGCGTCCAATCTAGCCACTACGAGCAGTACTTC.

V is TRBV10-2 and J is TRBJ2-3; a possible D gene is TRBD1 (5 bases). Germline V gene data show CDR1 as WSHSY and CDR2 as SAAADI. Trimming pared 6 bases from V and 0 bases from J, leaving 13 bases between. The CDR3 is 15 residues long. Here the CDR3 reads CASSETVLSTDTQYF. The CDR3, as DNA: TGCGCCAGCAGCGAGACAGTTCTAAGCACAGATACGCAGTATTTT.

The V and J genes are TRBV15 and TRBJ1-1; 10 nucleotides align to TRBD1. This CDR3 is 15 amino acids long. The germline V gene encodes CDR1 LNHNV and CDR2 YYDKDF (reference sequence). V was pared by 1 base and J by 1 base, with 0 bases of the junction left unmatched. CDR3 sequence: CATSRGDRGNTEAFF. DNA of the CDR3: TGTGCCACCAGCAGAGGGGACAGGGGGAACACTGAAGCTTTCTTT.

The V and J genes are TRBV5-8 and TRBJ2-7; the D gene is possibly TRBD1 (5 bases). V was shortened by 4 bases and J by 8 bases, with 10 bases between the two germline ends. CDR3 length equals 11 residues. Germline CDR1 SGHTS, CDR2 YDEGEE. The CDR3 sequence is CASSPDRKQYF. Written as DNA, the CDR3 is TGTGCCAGCAGCCCAGACAGAAAGCAGTACTTC.

The chain recombines TRBV6-5 with TRBJ2-7, with TRBD2 identical over 7 bases. The CDR3 is 14 amino acids. Germline V gene sequence: CDR1 MNHEY, CDR2 SVGAGI. Losses at the gene ends were 5 bases for V and 1 base for J; bases not matched to a gene: 5. The CDR3 protein is CASSDPGGSYEQYF. The DNA for the CDR3 is TGTGCCAGCAGTGATCCGGGGGGATCCTACGAGCAGTACTTC.

The CDR3: CASSSLARGGTEAFF. The CDR3 bases are TGTGCCAGCAGTTCCCTGGCTCGGGGAGGAACTGAAGCTTTCTTT. The V call is TRBV28, the J call TRBJ1-1; D unresolved. CDR3 length equals 15 residues. Germline loops: CDR1 MDHEN, CDR2 SYDVKM. Trimming left V 4 bases short and J 5 bases short, with 17 bases between.

The genes are TRBV6-5 and TRBJ2-7; 8 bases align to TRBD2. The CDR3 has 13 amino acids. The germline V gene has CDR1 MNHEY and CDR2 SVGAGI. Trimming took 5 bases from V and 3 from J; bases not matched to a gene: 3. CDR3 region: CASSVGGDYEQYF. The CDR3 bases are TGTGCCAGCAGTGTCGGGGGGGACTACGAGCAGTACTTC.

V is TRBV19 and J is TRBJ2-1, with TRBD2 identical over 9 bases. Germline V lookup: CDR1 LNHDA, CDR2 SQIVND (reference sequence). The CDR3 runs to 16 residues. Losses at the gene ends were 3 bases for V and 9 bases for J; bases not matched to a gene: 12. The CDR3 DNA is TGTGCCAGTAGTATCAATTTTAGCGGGGGCATCAGTGAGCAGTTCTTC. Translated: CASSINFSGGISEQFF.

This chain uses TRBV7-2 with TRBJ1-2, with 7 bases aligning to TRBD1. Germline V CDR1 and CDR2: SGHTA, FQGNSA. The length of the CDR3 is 14 residues. Losses at the gene ends were 5 bases for V and 4 bases for J; bases not matched to a gene: 7. CDR3 in amino acids: CASSDRAPSYGYTF. The DNA for the CDR3 is TGTGCCAGCAGCGACAGGGCCCCCAGCTATGGCTACACCTTC.

The V gene is TRBV11-2, the J gene TRBJ1-2; D remains unclear. V shed 8 bases and J shed 0 bases, with 4 bases lying between them. From germline, CDR1 is SGHAT and CDR2 FQNNGV. This CDR3 is built from 11 residues. CDR3 loop: CASLTNYGYTF. In DNA form, the CDR3 reads TGTGCCAGCCTTACTAACTATGGCTACACCTTC.

The chain couples TRBV2 to TRBJ2-3; D is uncertain. V lost 7 bases and J 0 bases, leaving 2 bases between the germline ends. Germline lookup yields CDR1 SNHLY and CDR2 FYNNEI. The CDR3 covers 11 residues. The CDR3 sequence is CASTSTDTQYF. As DNA, the CDR3 is TGTGCCAGCACCAGCACAGATACGCAGTATTTT.

The V and J genes are TRBV2 and TRBJ2-2; a possible D gene is TRBD1 (5 bases). CDR1 SNHLY and CDR2 FYNNEI come from the germline V gene. Deletions cut 6 bases from V and 2 bases from J, with 16 bases between. There are 16 residues in the CDR3. CDR3 sequence: CASRSRTPYNTGELFF. The CDR3 bases are TGTGCCAGCAGGTCCAGGACACCATATAACACCGGGGAGCTGTTTTTT.

The chain couples TRBV5-4 to TRBJ2-7; D tentatively reads TRBD1 or TRBD2 (5 bases each). The ends were cut back, 0 bases at V and 0 bases at J, with 13 bases in the middle. The germline CDR1 and CDR2 sequences are SGHNT and YYREEE (reference sequence). The CDR3 has 16 amino acids. The CDR3 sequence: CASSLGIRDGSYEQYF. The CDR3 DNA reads as TGTGCCAGCAGCTTGGGGATCCGGGACGGCTCCTACGAGCAGTACTTC.